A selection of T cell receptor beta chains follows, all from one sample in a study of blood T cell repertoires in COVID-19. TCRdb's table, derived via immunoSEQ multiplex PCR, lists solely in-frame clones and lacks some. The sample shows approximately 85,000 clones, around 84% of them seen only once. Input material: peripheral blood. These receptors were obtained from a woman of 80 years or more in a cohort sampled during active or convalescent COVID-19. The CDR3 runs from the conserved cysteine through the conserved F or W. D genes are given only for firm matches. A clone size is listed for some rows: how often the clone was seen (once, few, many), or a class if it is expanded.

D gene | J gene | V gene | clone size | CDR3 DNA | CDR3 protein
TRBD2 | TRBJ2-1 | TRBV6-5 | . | TGTGCCAGCAGTTACCTGGGACTAGCGTCTCACAATGAGCAGTTCTTC | CASSYLGLASHNEQFF
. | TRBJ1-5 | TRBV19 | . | TGTGCCAGTAGTGACGTACAGGGTCAGCCCCAGCATTTT | CASSDVQGQPQHF
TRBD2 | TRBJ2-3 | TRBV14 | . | TGTGCCAGCAGGCGCGGTCGACTAGCGGGAGGAACAGATACGCAGTATTTT | CASRRGRLAGGTDTQYF
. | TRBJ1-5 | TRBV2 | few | TGTGCCAGCCACGAAGGGGGTGGCAATCAGCCCCAGCATTTT | CASHEGGGNQPQHF
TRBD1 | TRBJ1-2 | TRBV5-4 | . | TGTGCCAGCTCGCAGGGGGCTTTGGGCTACACCTTC | CASSQGALGYTF
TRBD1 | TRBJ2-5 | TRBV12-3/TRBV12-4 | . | TGTGCCAGCAGCCGACAGGGCGGCGAGACCCAGTACTTC | CASSRQGGETQYF
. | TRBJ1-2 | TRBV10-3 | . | TGTGCCATCAGTGAGTCGTCAGGAGGCTATGGCTACACCTTC | CAISESSGGYGYTF
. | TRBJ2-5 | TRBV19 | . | TGTGCCAGTAGTATACAGAACGGGTTCCAAGAGACCCAGTACTTC | CASSIQNGFQETQYF
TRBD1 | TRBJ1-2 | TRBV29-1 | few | TGCAGCGTCTTGACAGGGTGGGATGGCTACACCTTC | CSVLTGWDGYTF
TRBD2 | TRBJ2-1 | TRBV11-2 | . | TGTGCCAGCAGCTTACTGCCCAAATCGGGACTAGCGGGAGGGAATGAGCAGTTCTTC | CASSLLPKSGLAGGNEQFF
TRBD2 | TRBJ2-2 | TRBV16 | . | TGTGCCAGCAGCCGGAGGACTAGCGGGAAAAACGGGGAGCTGTTTTTT | CASSRRTSGKNGELFF
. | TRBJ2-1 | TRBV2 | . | TGTGCCAGCCACCGTAGCGCCAACAATGAGCAGTTCTTC | CASHRSANNEQFF
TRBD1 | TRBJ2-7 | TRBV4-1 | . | TGCGCCAGCAGCCACCGACAGGGGAGAAGTTACGAGCAGTACTTC | CASSHRQGRSYEQYF
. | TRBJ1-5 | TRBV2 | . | TGTGCCAGCGGGGAGGAAGTGTCCCAGCATTTT | CASGEEVSQHF